The rows below give T cell receptor beta chains drawn from one sample of a study of T cell responses to AZD1222 COVID-19 vaccine. The assay was immunoSEQ multiplex PCR, and TCRdb's table has in-frame clones only and misses some. Altogether around 66,000 clones are present, around nine tenths being singletons, with the ten largest covering around 4.8%. The material was peripheral blood, obtained 28 days after the second dose of the MenACWY control vaccine. These receptors all stem from an adult who received the MenACWY meningococcal vaccine as a control. The CDR3 runs from the conserved cysteine through the conserved F or W. D genes are given only for firm matches. Not all rows give a size; the values are once, few, many and, for expanded clones, a class.

TRBD1	TRBV27	.	TRBJ2-7	CASSFLGERDRPYEQYF	TGTGCCAGCAGTTTTCTAGGGGAACGGGACAGACCCTACGAGCAGTACTTC
TRBD1	TRBV6-5	.	TRBJ2-7	CASSWRTGEKEQYF	TGTGCCAGCAGTTGGAGGACAGGGGAAAAGGAGCAGTACTTC
.	TRBV29-1	.	TRBJ1-5	CSVRTSGGSNQPQHF	TGCAGCGTGCGGACCAGCGGGGGGAGCAATCAGCCCCAGCATTTT
.	TRBV10-2	.	TRBJ1-1	CASSEGIGAFF	TGCGCCAGCAGTGAGGGGATTGGAGCTTTCTTT
.	TRBV4-3	once	TRBJ1-2	CASSQEERRANYGYTF	TGCGCCAGCAGCCAAGAGGAAAGACGGGCCAACTATGGCTACACCTTC
.	TRBV10-1	.	TRBJ2-2	CASSESGRDRELFF	TGCGCCAGCAGTGAGTCGGGCAGGGACCGGGAGCTGTTTTTT
.	TRBV5-1	.	TRBJ1-3	CASSLISVEDTIYF	TGCGCCAGCAGCTTAATATCCGTTGAGGACACCATATATTTT
.	TRBV2	.	TRBJ2-7	CASSDWAGGYEQYF	TGTGCCAGCAGTGATTGGGCAGGGGGGTACGAGCAGTACTTC
TRBD1	TRBV15	.	TRBJ1-4	CATSTGQGVGNEKLFF	TGTGCCACCAGTACCGGACAGGGGGTGGGGAATGAAAAACTGTTTTTT
TRBD1	TRBV2	once	TRBJ2-7	CASSVDRGRYEQYF	TGTGCCAGCAGCGTCGACAGGGGGCGCTACGAGCAGTACTTC
.	TRBV2	.	TRBJ1-2	CASSGEQERVGGYTF	TGTGCCAGCAGTGGGGAACAGGAGAGAGTCGGGGGCTACACCTTC
.	TRBV5-4	.	TRBJ1-2	CASSLEGRGGYTF	TGTGCCAGCAGCTTGGAAGGGAGGGGTGGCTACACCTTC
TRBD1	TRBV19	.	TRBJ1-5	CASSSTGGNQPQHF	TGTGCCAGTAGCTCCACAGGGGGCAATCAGCCCCAGCATTTT
.	TRBV9	.	TRBJ2-1	CASSPGVGGTYNEQFF	TGTGCCAGCAGCCCAGGGGTGGGCGGGACCTACAATGAGCAGTTCTTC
.	TRBV28	few	TRBJ1-4	CASSLGSEGEKLFF	TGTGCCAGCAGTTTAGGATCGGAAGGAGAAAAACTGTTTTTT